Below, one T cell receptor beta chain is given with its context. This record comes from a study of blood T cell repertoires in COVID-19. Study summary: Sites across the United States, Italy and Spain contributed samples from acute and convalescent COVID-19.

Germline V gene sequence: CDR1 MNHEY, CDR2 SVGAGI. This CDR3 is 13 amino acids long. V shed 6 bases and J 7 bases; nucleotides not matched to a gene: 3. Sequenced by immunoSEQ multiplex PCR; TCRdb stores in-frame clones only, minus some. The sample consists of 200,000 to 250,000 clones, about nine tenths of them appearing once. V usage is TRBV6-5 and J usage is TRBJ1-5, with 10 positions matching TRBD1. Sequencing was done on a sample of peripheral blood. This TCR was recovered from a woman in her sixties with acute or convalescent COVID-19. As DNA, the CDR3 is TGTGCCAGCAGCAGGGACAGGGGCCAGCCCCAGCATTTT. It specifies CASSRDRGQPQHF.